This T cell receptor (beta chain) was identified in a study of blood T cells in healthy people across ages. This clonotype was observed a handful of times. CDR1 and CDR2 from the germline V gene are DFQATT and SNEGSKA (reference sequence). V dropped 0 bases and J dropped 4 bases, with 10 bases sitting between them. This CDR3 is 13 amino acids long. A second roughly 6 to 11 cycle PCR used barcoded and J-beta primers. Using its own MiXCR run on the 5' RACE reads, TCRdb lists one record per CDR3 protein. Among hundreds of thousands of distinct CDR3 sequences listed, nearly 60% were seen once. What was sequenced was blood. The sequence was collected from a man aged 30-40 years in good health. The chain joins TRBV20-1 to TRBJ2-7; TRBD1 might be the D (5 bases). CDR3 residues: CSAREGRVYEQYF. The CDR3 bases are TGCAGTGCTAGAGAGGGCAGGGTATACGAGCAGTACTTC.